This paragraph reports one T cell receptor beta chain. CDR1 and CDR2 from the germline V gene are SGHDT and YYEEEE. Trimming left V 4 bases short and J 3 bases short, with 22 bases between. The CDR3 has 17 residues. TCRdb's table, derived via immunoSEQ multiplex PCR, lists solely in-frame clones and lacks some. The sample records approximately 81,000 clones, 96% being singletons. The data were taken from a study of technical replicates of blood from a handful of donors. The chain uses TRBV5-6 and TRBJ1-1; D gene unclear. The receptor was isolated from a human donor in good health. Specimen: T cells isolated from PBMCs. The CDR3 sequence: CASSPRGGGPADTEAFF. The CDR3 coding sequence is TGTGCCAGCAGCCCACGCGGAGGAGGGCCCGCAGACACTGAAGCTTTCTTT.